This T cell receptor beta chain was recovered during a study of T cell repertoires in cytomegalovirus infection. This clonotype came up many times. CDR3 length equals 15 residues. With 5 bases removed from V and 1 base from J, the gap between germline ends came to 12 bases. Germline CDR1 and CDR2: SGHTA and FQGNSA. TCRdb re-analysed the reads in MiXCR, keeping a single row per CDR3 protein. The table shows 170,000 or so distinct CDR3 sequences, with over 13% occurring only once. This clonotype originated in a human donor in good health (CMV status not recorded). Some clones in this sample may be carry-over from other donors' samples. This sequence joins TRBV7-2 and TRBJ1-5, with unresolved D. Sequencing input: PBMCs. In DNA, the CDR3 is TGTGCCAGCAGCCCAGGAGGAGGGAGCAATCAGCCCCAGCATTTT. Its protein is CASSPGGGSNQPQHF.